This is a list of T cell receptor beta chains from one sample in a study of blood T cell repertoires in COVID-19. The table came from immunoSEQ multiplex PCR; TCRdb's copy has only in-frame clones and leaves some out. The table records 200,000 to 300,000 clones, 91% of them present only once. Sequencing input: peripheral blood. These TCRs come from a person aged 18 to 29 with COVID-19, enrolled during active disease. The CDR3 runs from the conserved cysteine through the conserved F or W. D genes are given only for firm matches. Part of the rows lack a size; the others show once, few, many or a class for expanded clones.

TGTGCCAGCAGCTTAGGACCGACTAGTGTGAACACCGGGGAGCTGTTTTTT | CASSLGPTSVNTGELFF | - | TRBJ2-2 | once | TRBV7-2
TGCGCCAGCAGCCAAGAGAGTTCGCCCGGGTGGAGCGAGCAGTACTTC | CASSQESSPGWSEQYF | - | TRBJ2-7 | - | TRBV4-1
TGTGCCAGCAGCTTAGAACAGTTCAATTCACCCCTCCACTTT | CASSLEQFNSPLHF | - | TRBJ1-6 | - | TRBV7-9
TGTGCCAGCAGCGTAACGGGACTTGACAATGAGCAGTTCTTC | CASSVTGLDNEQFF | - | TRBJ2-1 | - | TRBV7-6
TGTGCCAGCAGTGTCGACCTTGAGGGAGCTTTCTTT | CASSVDLEGAFF | - | TRBJ1-1 | few | TRBV2
TGTGCCAGCAGCGTATACGAGACTTCCACCGGGGAGCTGTTTTTT | CASSVYETSTGELFF | - | TRBJ2-2 | - | TRBV7-8
TGTGCCAGAAGCTTACTTTCGGGAGGGTTTACCAAAAACATTCAGTACTTC | CARSLLSGGFTKNIQYF | - | TRBJ2-4 | - | TRBV7-5
TGTGCCAGCAGCGTAGGATTGGGGGCTGCCGGCTACACCTTC | CASSVGLGAAGYTF | - | TRBJ1-2 | - | TRBV9
TGTGCCAGCAGTGAATTGGGGGCCCTTTCTGGAAACACCATATATTTT | CASSELGALSGNTIYF | - | TRBJ1-3 | - | TRBV6-1
TGTGCCAGCAGAAAGGGACAGGGCACCTACGAGCAGTACTTC | CASRKGQGTYEQYF | TRBD1 | TRBJ2-7 | - | TRBV28
TGTGCCAGCAGTGCCAGGGGGAGTGGTAACACCGGGGAGCTGTTTTTT | CASSARGSGNTGELFF | TRBD1 | TRBJ2-2 | - | TRBV25-1
TGTGCCAGTTCCAGGACTAGCGGGCCGCAAGAGACCCAGTACTTC | CASSRTSGPQETQYF | TRBD2 | TRBJ2-5 | - | TRBV19
TGTGCCAGCAGCTTAGAAAGGGGCACCGGGGAGCTGTTTTTT | CASSLERGTGELFF | - | TRBJ2-2 | few | TRBV11-3
TGCGCCAGCAGCCCCGGACAGGGGGACCTTGATGAGCAGTTCTTC | CASSPGQGDLDEQFF | TRBD1 | TRBJ2-1 | - | TRBV5-1
TGTGCCAGCAGTAGGACTAGCGGAACCAACTTTCCGGGCGAGCAGTACTTC | CASSRTSGTNFPGEQYF | TRBD2 | TRBJ2-7 | - | TRBV6-2/TRBV6-3
TGTGCCAGCAGCTTAGATAGGTCAGGTAAGAAGGATTCACCCCTCCACTTT | CASSLDRSGKKDSPLHF | - | TRBJ1-6 | - | TRBV11-3
TGTGCCACCTGTATGGGGACAGCGAACACTGAAGCTTTCTTT | CATCMGTANTEAFF | TRBD1 | TRBJ1-1 | - | TRBV6-6
TGTGCCAGCAGCTTAAGCTCGGCAGAGGCAAACTACGAGCAGTACTTC | CASSLSSAEANYEQYF | - | TRBJ2-7 | - | TRBV7-6
TGTGCCAGCAGCTTGTACTCTAGCCCATTAGCGGGTGGTTACAATGAGCAGTTCTTC | CASSLYSSPLAGGYNEQFF | TRBD2 | TRBJ2-1 | - | TRBV11-2
TGTGCCAGCAGTCGTCTAGCGGGAGGGCCCCGCTCCTACAATGAGCAGTTCTTC | CASSRLAGGPRSYNEQFF | TRBD2 | TRBJ2-1 | - | TRBV27
TGTGCCAGCAGGGGGAGATGGAATGAGCAGTTCTTC | CASRGRWNEQFF | - | TRBJ2-1 | - | TRBV27
TGTGCCAGCAGTTTATCATGGACAGGGGGCGTGAGCAATCAGCCCCAGCATTTT | CASSLSWTGGVSNQPQHF | TRBD1 | TRBJ1-5 | - | TRBV27
TGTGCCAGCAGTGGCACAGGGGCGAATCAGCCCCAGCATTTT | CASSGTGANQPQHF | TRBD1 | TRBJ1-5 | - | TRBV25-1
TGTGCCAGCAGCGTAGATGGGGCAGATCAGCCCCAGCATTTT | CASSVDGADQPQHF | - | TRBJ1-5 | - | TRBV9
TGTGCCAGCTCACCAGGACAAAATTCACCCCTCCACTTT | CASSPGQNSPLHF | - | TRBJ1-6 | - | TRBV18